This T cell receptor beta chain emerged from a study of cytomegalovirus exposure and HLA in healthy donors. Assay: immunoSEQ multiplex PCR; the TCRdb copy retains only in-frame clones and omits some. Among roughly 280,000 clones listed, roughly 85% were seen once. The V segment lost 4 bases and the J segment 10 bases; nucleotides outside the gene matches: 8. Germline V gene lookup returns CDR1 SGHNT and CDR2 YYREEE (reference sequence). This CDR3 has 14 amino acids. V gene TRBV5-4 combines with J gene TRBJ1-6, with 7 bases matching TRBD1. The TCR originated in a woman between 18 and 29 years old in good health and CMV-seronegative. The sequencing sample was made of PBMCs. CDR3 DNA sequence: TGTGCCAGCAGCGTCCAGGGGGTACAGTCACCCCTCCACTTT. As protein: CASSVQGVQSPLHF.